The T cell receptor (beta chain) under discussion was sequenced for a study of blood T cell repertoires in COVID-19. Study-level background: Donors in the United States, Italy and Spain gave samples during acute or convalescent COVID-19. PBMCs, B-cell-depleted T cells, or T cells provided the cDNA or gDNA that made up the material.

CDR1 SQVTM and CDR2 ANQGSEA come from the germline V gene. Trimming at V came to 7 bases and at J to 4 bases, leaving 11 bases not matched to a gene. CDR3 size: 15 residues. The data were produced by immunoSEQ multiplex PCR, yet TCRdb's version contains in-frame clones alone and is incomplete. The sample holds 180,000 or so clones; almost 85% are singletons and the top ten take about 11%. For recovered donors of Cohort 3, there were two negative PCRs, clearance, or symptom resolution. Input material: PBMCs or T cells enriched from blood (not recorded which). The chain is built from TRBV29-1 and TRBJ1-4; 8 bases are shared with TRBD1. The TCR was taken from a man aged 50 to 59 who had recovered from COVID-19. CDR3 residues: CSAEALGQGNEKLFF. Here the CDR3 DNA reads TGCAGCGCCGAAGCACTCGGACAGGGTAATGAAAAACTGTTTTTT.